The 8 T cell receptor beta chains presented below share a single source sample, sequenced in a study of identical twins. Each CDR3 protein is one row after TCRdb ran MiXCR on the 5' RACE reads. Here the sample spans about 530,000 distinct CDR3 sequences, around 20% being singletons. The same data also contributed to another study, on yellow fever vaccine responses in identical twins.

Sequenced material: CD4+ T cells sorted from blood. These receptors were taken from a woman between 18 and 30 years old in good health.

This clonotype was counted between two and nine times. This chain links TRBV6-5 with TRBJ1-5; D call uncertain. The length of the CDR3 is 17 residues. The V gene's germline CDR1 is MNHEY and CDR2 SVGAGI. Trimming took off 2 bases at V and 1 base at J, with 15 bases between the two ends. The CDR3 DNA sequence: TGTGCCAGCAGTTACAGTTACCCTTCGGACAGCAATCAGCCCCAGCATTTT. Protein product: CASSYSYPSDSNQPQHF.

In this sample, this clonotype turned up a few times. The chain is built from TRBV27 and TRBJ2-1; 7 nucleotides align to TRBD1. Germline CDR1 is MNHEY and CDR2 is SMNVEV (reference sequence). V lost 4 bases and J lost 4; bases outside the gene matches: 1. This CDR3 has 13 amino acids. The CDR3: CASSWDRYNEQFF. The CDR3 nucleotides are TGTGCCAGCAGTTGGGACAGATACAATGAGCAGTTCTTC.

In this sample, this clonotype turned up a few times. The V call is TRBV24-1, the J call TRBJ2-3, with D hard to call. Trimming took 4 bases from V and 1 from J, leaving 8 bases between them. Germline lookup yields CDR1 KGHDR and CDR2 SFDVKD. This CDR3 region has 14 residues. CDR3 DNA: TGTGCCACCAGTGACCCCACAGGCACAGATACGCAGTATTTT. Amino acids: CATSDPTGTDTQYF.

This chain joins TRBV12-3 or TRBV12-4 and TRBJ1-5; D is possibly TRBD1 (5 bases). Trimming pared 4 bases from V and 1 base from J, leaving 8 bases between. The CDR3 totals 14 residues. The CDR3 loop is CASSSGDSNQPQHF. The CDR3 coding sequence is TGTGCCAGCAGTTCGGGGGACAGCAATCAGCCCCAGCATTTT.

There are many counts of this clonotype. The chain joins TRBV5-1 to TRBJ1-3; D call uncertain. Trimming pared 0 bases from V and 3 bases from J, leaving 7 bases between. This CDR3 has 14 amino acids. Germline values: CDR1 SGHRS, CDR2 YFSETQ. Written as DNA, the CDR3 is TGCGCCAGCAGCTTGGACAACTTTGGAAACACCATATATTTT. Its protein product is CASSLDNFGNTIYF.

The chain is built from TRBV12-3 or TRBV12-4 and TRBJ2-3, with 8 bases identical to TRBD1. There are 13 residues in the CDR3. J lost 7 bases, V lost 7 bases, and 7 bases had no gene match. CDR3 sequence reads: CASNLQGAHTQYF. The CDR3 DNA sequence: TGTGCCAGCAATCTCCAGGGGGCACATACGCAGTATTTT.

This clonotype has a handful of counts. The chain joins TRBV7-8 to TRBJ2-1, with 7 bases lining up with TRBD2. The V gene's germline CDR1 is SGHVS and CDR2 FQNEAQ. There are 16 residues in the CDR3. The junction had 6 bases not matched to a gene; V was cut back by 4 bases and J by 0 bases. This CDR3 reads CASSSQRGGSYNEQFF. The CDR3, as DNA: TGTGCCAGCAGCTCGCAGCGGGGAGGCTCCTACAATGAGCAGTTCTTC.

This clonotype has just a few counts. The V call is TRBV9, the J call TRBJ2-3, with 13 positions matching TRBD2. This CDR3 is 20 amino acids long. Looked up from germline, CDR1 is SGDLS and CDR2 is YYNGEE. J gave up 6 bases and V 0 bases, and 16 bases lay outside the gene matches. CDR3 sequence: CASSVGTSGRAFVISDTQYF. DNA of the CDR3: TGTGCCAGCAGCGTAGGAACTAGCGGGAGGGCCTTCGTAATTTCGGATACGCAGTATTTT.